A selection of T cell receptor beta chains follows, all from one sample in a study of metastatic and nonmetastatic thyroid tumors. TCRdb used MiXCR to call clones anew from the PCR reads. Of about 45,000 clones listed, around 4% are singletons. Sequenced material: blood. The receptors shown here come from a female donor with papillary thyroid cancer or a benign thyroid nodule (not recorded which). Some clones in this sample may be carry-over from other donors' samples. CDR3s include the opening cysteine and the closing phenylalanine or tryptophan. A D gene is named only where the DNA matches it firmly. Rows give clone size only sometimes, using once, few, many, or a class for an expanded clone.

j_call	v_call	d_call	clone_size	cdr3_aa	cdr3_nt
TRBJ2-7	TRBV7-9	.	few	CASSLYVGYEQYF	TGTGCCAGCAGCTTGTACGTGGGCTACGAGCAGTACTTC
TRBJ2-1	TRBV6-1	TRBD2	medium-sized	CASSEGEGSYNEQFF	TGTGCCAGCAGTGAAGGGGAGGGCTCCTACAATGAGCAGTTCTTC
TRBJ2-1	TRBV11-2	.	.	CASSPNGQTRYNEQFF	TGTGCCAGCAGCCCTAATGGACAAACCAGATACAATGAGCAGTTCTTC
TRBJ2-7	TRBV11-2	TRBD1	.	CDSSPRGFYEQYF	TGTGACAGCAGCCCCAGGGGGTTCTACGAGCAGTACTTC
TRBJ2-1	TRBV3-1	.	few	CASSQAVGHVNEQFF	TGTGCCAGCAGCCAAGCAGTGGGACATGTGAATGAGCAGTTCTTC
TRBJ2-5	TRBV12-5	TRBD1	many	CASGRTGAETQYF	TGTGCTAGTGGCCGGACAGGGGCGGAGACCCAGTACTTC
TRBJ2-1	TRBV6-1	.	many	CASSLGSSYNEQFF	TGTGCCAGCAGTTTAGGAAGCTCCTACAATGAGCAGTTCTTC
TRBJ2-1	TRBV2	TRBD2	few	CASRALRLAGYNEQFF	TGTGCCAGCAGGGCCTTGCGGCTAGCGGGTTACAATGAGCAGTTCTTC
TRBJ1-4	TRBV29-1	.	many	CSVDVAEKLFF	TGCAGCGTTGATGTGGCCGAAAAACTGTTTTTT
TRBJ2-3	TRBV9	.	many	CASSVVSTDTQYF	TGTGCCAGCAGCGTAGTAAGCACAGATACGCAGTATTTT
TRBJ2-5	TRBV6-1	TRBD1	many	CASSASGTGETQYF	TGTGCCAGCAGTGCGAGTGGGACAGGGGAGACCCAGTACTTC
TRBJ2-3	TRBV6-1	TRBD2	few	CASNLTSGSKETQYF	TGTGCCAGCAATTTGACTAGCGGGAGCAAAGAGACGCAGTATTTT
TRBJ1-2	TRBV28	.	few	CASSRSGYTF	TGTGCCAGCAGCAGGAGTGGCTACACCTTC
TRBJ1-5	TRBV24-1	.	few	CATSDSISNQPQHF	TGTGCCACCAGTGACTCGATTAGCAATCAGCCCCAGCATTTT
TRBJ2-3	TRBV18	.	many	CASSPPGSDTQYF	TGTGCCAGCTCACCACCGGGGTCTGATACGCAGTATTTT
TRBJ2-5	TRBV24-1	TRBD1	many	CATSGTGRRETQYF	TGTGCCACCAGCGGGACAGGGAGGCGAGAGACCCAGTACTTC
TRBJ2-6	TRBV7-8	.	many	CASSFGASGANVLTF	TGTGCCAGCAGCTTTGGGGCGTCCGGGGCCAACGTCCTGACTTTC
TRBJ2-5	TRBV20-1	.	many	CSARGGGTAQETQYF	TGCAGTGCTAGAGGGGGCGGGACCGCCCAAGAGACCCAGTACTTC
TRBJ2-7	TRBV27	.	many	CASSFGYEQYF	TGTGCCAGCAGTTTTGGGTACGAGCAGTACTTC
TRBJ2-3	TRBV19	.	.	CASGRGPTPTDTQYF	TGTGCCAGTGGAAGGGGACCGACACCGACAGATACGCAGTATTTT
TRBJ2-3	TRBV24-1	.	.	CANSDSLQPQYF	TGTGCCAACAGTGATTCGTTGCAGCCCCAGTATTTT
TRBJ2-7	TRBV3-1	TRBD2	many	CASSQGLGTTGRQYF	TGTGCCAGCAGCCAAGGGTTAGGGACTACTGGGCGGCAGTACTTC
TRBJ2-7	TRBV5-1	TRBD2	many	CASSETSGPYEQYF	TGCGCCAGCAGCGAGACTAGCGGCCCCTACGAGCAGTACTTC
TRBJ1-1	TRBV7-8	.	few	CASSLQQGRTEAFF	TGTGCCAGCAGCTTACAGCAGGGGAGGACTGAAGCTTTCTTT
TRBJ2-7	TRBV2	.	many	CASRLGFYEQYF	TGTGCCAGCCGCCTGGGGTTCTACGAGCAGTACTTC
TRBJ1-1	TRBV5-6	TRBD1	many	CASSLPRATGGRTEAFF	TGTGCCAGCAGCCTCCCGAGGGCGACAGGGGGCCGTACTGAAGCTTTCTTT
TRBJ2-1	TRBV10-2	.	many	CASSPSSYNEQFF	TGCGCCAGCAGTCCCAGCTCCTACAATGAGCAGTTCTTC
TRBJ2-7	TRBV5-5	.	many	CASSLSLLNYEQYF	TGTGCCAGCAGCTTGTCCTTGCTAAACTACGAGCAGTACTTC
TRBJ2-3	TRBV6-4	TRBD2	.	CASSETSGSSTDTQYF	TGTGCCAGCAGCGAGACTAGCGGGTCTAGCACAGATACGCAGTATTTT
TRBJ2-3	TRBV3-1	.	.	CASSQGVAGRAQYF	TGTGCCAGCAGCCAAGGGGTGGCGGGACGGGCGCAGTATTTT
TRBJ2-2	TRBV6-1	TRBD1	few	CASSPDRAGELFF	TGTGCCAGCAGCCCGGACAGGGCCGGGGAGCTGTTTTTT
TRBJ2-2	TRBV24-1	.	many	CATSDWKRPGELFF	TGTGCCACCAGTGATTGGAAGCGCCCCGGGGAGCTGTTTTTT
TRBJ1-1	TRBV5-1	TRBD1	many	CASSFGQGIIANTEAFF	TGCGCCAGCAGCTTTGGACAGGGGATTATTGCGAACACTGAAGCTTTCTTT
TRBJ2-1	TRBV7-4	.	few	CASSSGPTVYSEQFF	TGTGCCAGCAGCTCTGGCCCCACGGTGTACAGCGAGCAGTTCTTC
TRBJ2-1	TRBV5-1	TRBD2	few	CASSLGTSNEQFF	TGCGCCAGCAGCCTCGGGACTAGTAATGAGCAGTTCTTC
TRBJ1-3	TRBV5-4	.	many	CASSWDQGRGNTIYF	TGTGCCAGCAGCTGGGACCAGGGTCGGGGAAACACCATATATTTT
TRBJ1-4	TRBV19	.	many	CAGTPETGLLSGSPTNEKLFF	TGTGCCGGCACCCCTGAGACGGGGTTATTATCGGGATCCCCCACTAATGAAAAACTGTTTTTT
TRBJ2-5	TRBV6-1	.	many	CASSELPTQYF	TGTGCTAGCAGTGAATTACCCACCCAGTACTTC
TRBJ1-1	TRBV18	.	.	CASSPLGTEAFF	TGTGCCAGCTCACCACTAGGTACTGAAGCTTTCTTT
TRBJ2-7	TRBV25-1	.	few	CASSGYGLGPEQYF	TGTGCCAGCAGTGGATACGGACTCGGTCCCGAGCAGTACTTC
TRBJ2-5	TRBV3-1	.	many	CASSQDIGAEFQETQYF	TGTGCCAGCAGCCAAGATATTGGCGCGGAATTTCAAGAGACCCAGTACTTC
TRBJ2-5	TRBV11-2	.	many	CASSLVPRGETQYF	TGTGCCAGCAGCTTAGTTCCCAGGGGTGAGACCCAGTACTTC
TRBJ2-7	TRBV25-1	.	.	CASRGTSEAYEQYF	TGCGCCAGCAGAGGGACAAGCGAAGCCTACGAGCAGTACTTC
TRBJ2-1	TRBV6-2/TRBV6-3	.	few	CANSPRDTDYNEQFF	TGTGCCAACAGCCCCCGTGACACAGACTACAATGAACAGTTCTTC
TRBJ2-2	TRBV12-5	.	.	CASGLFSRWAITGLTNTGELFF	TGTGCTAGTGGTTTGTTTAGCCGCTGGGCAATAACTGGTCTTACGAACACCGGGGAGCTGTTTTTT
TRBJ2-2	TRBV7-2	.	few	CASSLGDRSNTGQLFF	TGTGCCAGCAGCTTAGGAGACAGATCGAACACCGGGCAGCTGTTTTTT
TRBJ2-7	TRBV10-1	TRBD2	many	CASSESGTHEEQYF	TGCGCCAGCAGTGAGAGCGGGACTCACGAGGAGCAGTACTTC
TRBJ1-1	TRBV6-1	.	many	CASSFLKATNTEAFF	TGTGCCAGCAGTTTCCTGAAGGCGACGAACACTGAAGCTTTCTTT
TRBJ1-6	TRBV14	TRBD1	many	CASSHGTGASPLHF	TGTGCCAGCAGCCACGGGACAGGGGCTTCACCCCTCCACTTT
TRBJ2-7	TRBV9	TRBD2	many	CASTPGLADSYEQYF	TGTGCCAGCACCCCGGGACTAGCGGATTCCTACGAGCAGTACTTC
TRBJ2-7	TRBV5-1	.	many	CASSASTYEQYF	TGCGCCAGCAGCGCCAGTACCTACGAGCAGTACTTC
TRBJ1-1	TRBV4-2	.	many	CASSHWGHRGEAFF	TGTGCCAGCAGCCATTGGGGACATCGCGGTGAAGCTTTCTTT
TRBJ2-6	TRBV7-8	TRBD2	few	CASSLKAGENVLTF	TGTGCCAGCAGCTTAAAGGCGGGGGAAAACGTCCTGACTTTC
TRBJ2-1	TRBV6-4	TRBD2	.	CASGTSGMGYNEQFF	TGTGCCAGCGGGACTAGCGGGATGGGGTACAATGAGCAGTTCTTC
TRBJ1-2	TRBV12-3/TRBV12-4	.	.	CASSPQGNYGYTF	TGTGCCAGCAGCCCGCAGGGGAACTATGGCTACACCTTC
TRBJ1-6	TRBV20-1	.	.	CSARDLGEYSPLHF	TGCAGTGCTAGAGATCTAGGGGAATATTCACCCCTCCACTTT
TRBJ1-1	TRBV6-1	.	many	CASRIQIGNTEAFF	TGTGCCAGCAGGATTCAGATAGGGAACACTGAAGCTTTCTTT
TRBJ1-1	TRBV15	TRBD1	few	CATSCPGQGKTQAFF	TGTGCCACCAGCTGTCCGGGACAGGGAAAGACTCAGGCTTTCTTT